This T cell receptor (beta chain) is drawn from a study of blood T cell repertoires in COVID-19. Turning to the study itself: T cells, B-cell-depleted T cells, or PBMCs supplied cDNA or gDNA.

Original analysis: Nucleated cell number was recorded as an estimate derived from reference gene primer amplification. Method: immunoSEQ multiplex PCR; TCRdb's copy keeps in-frame clones and lacks some. V and J calls and clone size are those listed in that table; D and trimming were worked out from the DNA. The sample has about 130,000 clones, around 86% seen once. V was shortened by 4 bases and J by 6 bases, with 7 bases between the two germline ends. The CDR3 consists of 13 residues. Germline values: CDR1 LGHDT, CDR2 YNNKEL (reference sequence). The chain recombines TRBV3-1 (or the pseudogene TRBV3-2) with TRBJ1-6; no clear D gene. Sequenced sample: peripheral blood. This clonotype was sampled from a man aged 50 to 59 with active COVID-19. The chain's CDR3 is CASSRLINSPLHF. The CDR3 nucleotides read TGTGCCAGCAGCCGACTGATTAATTCACCCCTCCACTTT.